One and the same sample provided the 7 T cell receptor beta chains below, sequenced in a study of technical replicates of blood from a handful of donors. Some clones are missing from TCRdb's copy, which holds only in-frame ones; the method was immunoSEQ multiplex PCR. The table lists fewer than 90,000 clones, approximately 96% of them singletons. The sample taken for sequencing was T cells isolated from PBMCs. The receptors shown here come from a human donor in good health.

This chain connects TRBV5-1 to TRBJ2-7; D is ambiguous. The CDR3 runs to 14 residues. Germline CDR1 and CDR2: SGHRS and YFSETQ. V was trimmed by 1 base and J by 1 base, leaving 9 bases between them. CDR3 in amino acids: CASSLTAGSYEQYF. Written as DNA, the CDR3 is TGCGCCAGCAGCTTGACAGCCGGATCCTACGAGCAGTACTTC. The variable domain in full, with the rest retrieved from reference TRBV5-1 and TRBJ2-7, is KAGVTQTPRYLIKTRGQQVTLSCSPISGHRSVSWYQQTPGQGLQFLFEYFSETQRNKGNFPGRFSGRQFSNSRSEMNVSTLELGDSALYLCASSLTAGSYEQYFGPGTRLTVT.

The V call is TRBV28, the J call TRBJ1-1, with TRBD1 matching 7 bases. The CDR3 length is 18 residues. Germline CDR1 reads MDHEN; CDR2 reads SYDVKM. Germline trimming cut 7 bases from V and 2 bases from J; bases unmatched to any gene: 19. The CDR3 is CASTGQTRGGTLNTEAFF. In DNA form, the CDR3 reads TGTGCCAGCACTGGACAGACCCGAGGGGGCACTCTAAACACTGAAGCTTTCTTT.

J is TRBJ2-5 and V is TRBV7-9; 7 bases match TRBD2. CDR3 length equals 15 residues. The germline V gene encodes CDR1 SEHNR and CDR2 FQNEAQ (reference sequence). The ends lost 2 bases at V and 5 bases at J; junction bases unmatched: 8. The CDR3 sequence: CASSLPGGIRETQYF. In DNA, the CDR3 is TGTGCCAGCAGCTTACCCGGGGGGATAAGGGAGACCCAGTACTTC.

V usage is TRBV5-6 and J usage is TRBJ2-7; maybe TRBD1 (5 bases). The CDR3 covers 13 residues. V was clipped by 2 bases and J by 4 bases, with 10 bases between them. Per the germline V gene, CDR1 is SGHDT and CDR2 is YYEEEE. The CDR3 here is CASSFSRVYEQYF. In DNA form, the CDR3 reads TGTGCCAGCAGCTTCAGCAGGGTATACGAGCAGTACTTC.

The chain carries TRBV4-1 and TRBJ1-1; D is possibly TRBD1 (5 bases). Deletions cut 2 bases from V and 3 bases from J, with 13 bases between. The CDR3 length is 15 residues. Germline V gene data show CDR1 as MGHRA and CDR2 as YSYEKL. CDR3 nucleotides: TGCGCCAGCAGCCAACCTCTTCGACAGCACACTGAAGCTTTCTTT. Amino acid sequence: CASSQPLRQHTEAFF.

The chain has TRBV4-2 and TRBJ2-3; 8 bases line up with TRBD2. Unmatched junction bases numbered 10, after V lost 0 bases and J lost 2 bases. Germline V gene lookup returns CDR1 LGHNA and CDR2 YNFKEQ. The CDR3 is made up of 18 amino acids. The CDR3 DNA is TGTGCCAGCAGCCAAGATCGATCGGGAGGGGATTTCACAGATACGCAGTATTTT. It translates to CASSQDRSGGDFTDTQYF.

The rearrangement joins TRBV5-4 to TRBJ1-4, with a weak D call TRBD1 (6 bases). The CDR3 has 14 residues. CDR1 SGHNT and CDR2 YYREEE come from the germline V gene (reference sequence). The V end lost 2 bases, the J end lost 8 bases, and 13 bases lay between the germline ends. The CDR3 coding sequence is TGTGCCAGCAGCTTCCAGGGGCCGGCGGAAAAACTGTTTTTT. Its translation: CASSFQGPAEKLFF.